The 28 T cell receptor beta chains reported below all come from one sample, sequenced in a study of blood T cell repertoires in COVID-19. The data were produced by immunoSEQ multiplex PCR, yet TCRdb's version contains in-frame clones alone and is incomplete. This sample has roughly 180,000 clones, with around 83% found just once. Sequencing was carried out using peripheral blood. The receptors derive from a woman aged 60-75 years with acute or convalescent COVID-19.

This clone occurred once. J is TRBJ1-1 and V is TRBV7-9, with 9 bases lining up with TRBD1. CDR3 length equals 15 residues. After removal of 4 bases from V and 4 bases from J, the junction contained 7 bases not matched to a gene. Per germline, CDR1 SEHNR and CDR2 FQNEAQ (reference sequence). The CDR3 region has the DNA TGTGCCAGCAGCTCCACAGGGGGCGTTGCCACTGAAGCTTTCTTT. Residues: CASSSTGGVATEAFF. Complete variable domain (other parts from reference TRBV7-9 and TRBJ1-1): DTGVSQNPRHKITKRGQNVTFRCDPISEHNRLYWYRQTLGQGPEFLTYFQNEAQLEKSRLLSDRFSAERPKGSFSTLEIQRTEQGDSAMYLCASSSTGGVATEAFFGQGTRLTVV.

The CDR3 nucleotides are TGTGCCAGCAGTTTCGTCGGGAGGGCCAATGAGCAGTTCTTC. Translating it yields CASSFVGRANEQFF. The V call is TRBV28, the J call TRBJ2-1, with 8 bases that match TRBD2. J was trimmed by 6 bases and V by 3 bases; bases with no gene match: 4. The CDR3 has 14 amino acids. The V gene's germline CDR1 is MDHEN and CDR2 SYDVKM. The whole variable domain, remainder taken from reference TRBV28 and TRBJ2-1, is DVKVTQSSRYLVKRTGEKVFLECVQDMDHENMFWYRQDPGLGLRLIYFSYDVKMKEKGDIPEGYSVSREKKERFSLILESASTNQTSMYLCASSFVGRANEQFFGPGTRLTVL.

J is TRBJ2-1 and V is TRBV29-1; no reliable D call. V was shortened by 0 bases and J by 8 bases, with 11 bases between the two germline ends. This CDR3 region has 13 residues. Germline assignment: CDR1 SQVTM and CDR2 ANQGSEA. The DNA of the CDR3 is TGCAGCGTTGAAGATACCCACAGCTATGAGCAGTTCTTC. This sequence encodes CSVEDTHSYEQFF.

V is TRBV7-2 and J is TRBJ2-2; 7 bases match TRBD2. The CDR3 has 15 amino acids. J lost 5 bases, V lost 1 base, and 4 bases had no gene match. Germline V gene data show CDR1 as SGHTA and CDR2 as FQGNSA. The CDR3 protein is CASSLEMGGTGELFF. Here the CDR3 DNA reads TGTGCCAGCAGCTTAGAAATGGGAGGGACCGGGGAGCTGTTTTTT.

The genes are TRBV25-1 and TRBJ2-1; 7 positions agree with TRBD2. The V segment lost 7 bases and the J segment 4 bases; nucleotides outside the gene matches: 4. CDR3 length: 13 residues. The germline gives CDR1 MGHDK, CDR2 SYGVNS. DNA for the CDR3: TGTGCCAGCACCGCGGGGGAGTACAATGAGCAGTTCTTC. It translates to CASTAGEYNEQFF.

The V and J genes are TRBV6-5 and TRBJ1-3, with 7 bases identical to TRBD1. V was clipped by 6 bases and J by 0 bases; unmatched bases: 2. The CDR3 spans 14 residues. CDR1 and CDR2 from the germline V gene are MNHEY and SVGAGI. CDR3 DNA: TGTGCCAGCAGGTCAGGGGGCTCTGGAAACACCATATATTTT. It encodes CASRSGGSGNTIYF.

This clone has a handful of counts. This chain uses TRBV7-3 with TRBJ2-1; 9 bases align to TRBD1. CDR1 is SGHTA and CDR2 is FQGTGA in the germline V gene. V was clipped by 2 bases and J by 6 bases; unmatched bases: 14. The CDR3 loop spans 18 amino acids. CDR3 DNA sequence: TGTGCCAGCAGCTTAGGCCCGGGTGTGGGACAGGGAGCCAATGAGCAGTTCTTC. Protein sequence: CASSLGPGVGQGANEQFF.

V usage is TRBV13 and J usage is TRBJ2-1, with 7 positions matching TRBD2. Germline loops: CDR1 PRHDT, CDR2 FYEKMQ (reference sequence). The CDR3 runs 16 residues. Trimming took 10 bases from V and 1 from J; bases not matched to a gene: 13. In nucleotides, the CDR3 is TGTGCCACCTCGCTCCGCAGCGGGGCGTCCTACAATGAGCAGTTCTTC. This codes for CATSLRSGASYNEQFF. The complete variable domain, with remaining parts taken from reference TRBV13 and TRBJ2-1, reads AAGVIQSPRHLIKEKRETATLKCYPIPRHDTVYWYQQGPGQDPQFLISFYEKMQSDKGSIPDRFSAQQFSDYHSELNMSSLELGDSALYFCATSLRSGASYNEQFFGPGTRLTVL.

The V and J genes are TRBV11-2 and TRBJ1-3; weak D call: TRBD1 (5 bases). Germline V lookup: CDR1 SGHAT, CDR2 FQNNGV. The V end was cut by 5 bases, the J end by 0 bases, with 11 bases between. CDR3 length equals 15 residues. In nucleotides, the CDR3 is TGTGCCAGCAGCCTCGCGGGACTCTCTGGAAACACCATATATTTT. It yields the protein CASSLAGLSGNTIYF.

The sample holds one count of this clone. V is TRBV5-1 and J is TRBJ2-1; 9 nucleotides match TRBD2. Trimming took 7 bases from V and 7 from J; bases not matched to a gene: 9. Per germline, CDR1 SGHRS and CDR2 YFSETQ. CDR3 length equals 14 residues. The CDR3 loop reads CASRTSGPLNEQFF. Written as DNA, the CDR3 is TGCGCCAGCCGAACTAGCGGGCCTCTTAATGAGCAGTTCTTC.

The chain carries TRBV20-1 and TRBJ2-5, with D tentatively TRBD1 (6 bases). Trimming shortened V by 7 bases and J by 3 bases, and 9 bases separated the two germline ends. The germline V gene has CDR1 DFQATT and CDR2 SNEGSKA (reference sequence). The CDR3 runs to 11 residues. CDR3 sequence (DNA): TGCAGTGTGAACAGGGAAGAGACCCAGTACTTC. This gives the protein CSVNREETQYF.

This clone was detected once. J is TRBJ2-7 and V is TRBV5-1; D gene uncertain. Germline V lookup: CDR1 SGHRS, CDR2 YFSETQ. This CDR3 is built from 13 residues. Trimming took off 0 bases at V and 3 bases at J, with 7 bases between the two ends. This CDR3 is CASSLDSFYEQYF. The DNA for the CDR3 is TGCGCCAGCAGCTTGGACAGCTTCTACGAGCAGTACTTC. Filled out from reference TRBV5-1 and TRBJ2-7, the complete variable domain reads KAGVTQTPRYLIKTRGQQVTLSCSPISGHRSVSWYQQTPGQGLQFLFEYFSETQRNKGNFPGRFSGRQFSNSRSEMNVSTLELGDSALYLCASSLDSFYEQYFGPGTRLTVT.

The chain links TRBV28 to TRBJ1-2; weak D call: TRBD1 (5 bases). Germline V gene lookup returns CDR1 MDHEN and CDR2 SYDVKM. This CDR3 is built from 13 residues. Trimming left V 4 bases short and J 0 bases short, with 6 bases between. In nucleotides, the CDR3 is TGTGCCAGCAGTTCAGGGTCTAACTATGGCTACACCTTC. It encodes CASSSGSNYGYTF.

This rearrangement joins TRBV2 to TRBJ1-4; 9 positions agree with TRBD1. The V gene's germline CDR1 is SNHLY and CDR2 FYNNEI. J lost 0 bases, V lost 5 bases, and 1 base had no gene match. The CDR3 is 15 amino acids. CDR3 amino acids: CASSRTGATNEKLFF. The CDR3 DNA is TGTGCCAGCAGTCGGACAGGGGCAACTAATGAAAAACTGTTTTTT.

The chain employs TRBV5-4 and TRBJ2-3; 16 bases agree with TRBD2. This CDR3 has 20 residues. V shed 5 bases, J shed 0 bases, and the junction held 12 bases outside the gene matches. Germline-derived CDR1 and CDR2 are SGHNT and YYREEE (reference sequence). CDR3: CASRVRGLAGGEASTDTQYF. CDR3 DNA: TGTGCCAGCAGAGTAAGGGGACTAGCGGGAGGGGAGGCTAGCACAGATACGCAGTATTTT.

This sequence joins TRBV19 and TRBJ1-5; perhaps TRBD1 as D (6 bases). CDR1 LNHDA and CDR2 SQIVND come from the germline V gene (reference sequence). This CDR3 has 13 residues. V lost 6 bases and J lost 11, with 17 bases in between. CDR3 loop: CASRQQGSGAQHF. The CDR3 DNA follows: TGTGCCAGTAGGCAACAGGGTTCCGGGGCCCAGCATTTT. Full variable domain (remainder filled in from reference TRBV19 and TRBJ1-5): DGGITQSPKYLFRKEGQNVTLSCEQNLNHDAMYWYRQDPGQGLRLIYYSQIVNDFQKGDIAEGYSVSREKKESFPLTVTSAQKNPTAFYLCASRQQGSGAQHFGDGTRLSIL.

Only a few counts were recorded for this clone. This chain links TRBV6-5 with TRBJ2-6; D gene uncertain. Per germline, CDR1 MNHEY and CDR2 SVGAGI. The CDR3 contains 15 residues. V was pared by 0 bases and J by 2 bases, with 5 bases between. In nucleotides, the CDR3 is TGTGCCAGCAGTTACTCTTTAGCTGGGGCCAACGTCCTGACTTTC. This encodes CASSYSLAGANVLTF.

The chain is built from TRBV19 and TRBJ1-5; 8 nucleotides line up with TRBD1. Germline V gene data show CDR1 as LNHDA and CDR2 as SQIVND (reference sequence). The length of the CDR3 is 16 residues. V lost 4 bases to trimming and J lost 9 bases; unmatched junction nucleotides: 14. The CDR3 nucleotides are TGTGCCAGTAGTAGATCCCTGACAGGGGTTTTTAGGCCCCAGCATTTT. Encoded protein: CASSRSLTGVFRPQHF. Full variable domain (rest looked up from reference TRBV19 and TRBJ1-5): DGGITQSPKYLFRKEGQNVTLSCEQNLNHDAMYWYRQDPGQGLRLIYYSQIVNDFQKGDIAEGYSVSREKKESFPLTVTSAQKNPTAFYLCASSRSLTGVFRPQHFGDGTRLSIL.

This sequence joins TRBV28 and TRBJ1-1; no definite D call. V was cut by 1 base and J by 2 bases, with 8 bases left in between. Germline V CDR1 and CDR2: MDHEN, SYDVKM. The CDR3 sequence is 14 residues long. In DNA form, the CDR3 reads TGTGCCAGCAGTTTATACAGAGCTAACACTGAAGCTTTCTTT. Its translation is CASSLYRANTEAFF.

The chain joins TRBV5-1 to TRBJ1-1; no clear D gene. Per germline, CDR1 SGHRS and CDR2 YFSETQ. The CDR3 extends over 14 amino acids. The V gene lost 0 bases and the J gene lost 0 bases, with 6 bases spanning the gap. CDR3 nucleotide sequence: TGCGCCAGCAGCTTGGAACAGCTGAACACTGAAGCTTTCTTT. This translates into CASSLEQLNTEAFF.

CDR3 in DNA: TGTGCCAGCAGTCACTCGACAGGGAACACCGGGGAGCTGTTTTTT. It is translated as CASSHSTGNTGELFF. This rearrangement joins TRBV2 to TRBJ2-2; weak D call: TRBD1 (6 bases). The germline gives CDR1 SNHLY, CDR2 FYNNEI. Trimming shortened V by 5 bases and J by 1 base, and 11 bases separated the two germline ends. This CDR3 is 15 amino acids long.

This clone was observed a few times. The chain joins TRBV27 to TRBJ2-7; weak D call: TRBD2 (6 bases). Trimming removed 8 bases from V and 5 bases from J, with 19 bases in between. Germline V CDR1 and CDR2: MNHEY, SMNVEV (reference sequence). The CDR3 contains 14 residues. This chain's CDR3 is CASGERAGGNEQYF. The DNA for the CDR3 is TGTGCCAGCGGTGAGCGGGCCGGAGGGAACGAGCAGTACTTC.

This sequence joins TRBV14 and TRBJ1-1; TRBD1 aligns across 10 bases. V lost 4 bases to trimming and J lost 5 bases; unmatched junction nucleotides: 10. Germline lookup yields CDR1 SGHDN and CDR2 FVKESK. The CDR3 totals 16 residues. The CDR3 nucleotides are TGTGCCAGCAGCCCGACAGGGGGCATTTATCGGACTGAAGCTTTCTTT. It yields the protein CASSPTGGIYRTEAFF.

The rearrangement uses TRBV28 and TRBJ1-2; perhaps TRBD1 as D (5 bases). Germline assignment: CDR1 MDHEN and CDR2 SYDVKM. The CDR3 loop spans 12 amino acids. V lost 4 bases, J lost 7 bases, and 10 bases lay in between. In DNA, the CDR3 is TGTGCCAGCAGTTCTCAGGGCCGTGGCTACACCTTC. Amino acids: CASSSQGRGYTF.

The genes are TRBV3-1 (or the pseudogene TRBV3-2) and TRBJ1-5; no firm D call. Per germline, CDR1 LGHDT and CDR2 YNNKEL (reference sequence). Between the trimmed V and J ends, which lost 0 bases and 0 bases, there was a span of 6 bases. This CDR3 has 15 amino acids. The CDR3 DNA reads as TGTGCCAGCAGCCAAGATTTCGGTAGCAATCAGCCCCAGCATTTT. Protein sequence: CASSQDFGSNQPQHF.

The chain uses TRBV11-2 and TRBJ1-1, with 7 bases lining up with TRBD1. CDR3 length: 14 residues. Unmatched junction bases numbered 8, after V lost 5 bases and J lost 5 bases. Germline V gives CDR1 SGHAT, CDR2 FQNNGV. The DNA of the CDR3 is TGTGCCAGCAGCCCACGGACAGGCGGGACTGAAGCTTTCTTT. Translation gives CASSPRTGGTEAFF. Variable domain in full (rest from reference TRBV11-2 and TRBJ1-1): EAGVAQSPRYKIIEKRQSVAFWCNPISGHATLYWYQQILGQGPKLLIQFQNNGVVDDSQLPKDRFSAERLKGVDSTLKIQPAKLEDSAVYLCASSPRTGGTEAFFGQGTRLTVV.

The CDR3 sequence is CASSLLPPAGGRADTQYF. DNA of the CDR3: TGTGCCAGCAGCTTATTACCCCCTGCGGGAGGGCGAGCAGATACGCAGTATTTT. The chain couples TRBV7-3 to TRBJ2-3; 9 positions agree with TRBD2. The germline V gene has CDR1 SGHTA and CDR2 FQGTGA. CDR3 length: 18 amino acids. V lost 2 bases, J lost 4 bases, and 13 bases stayed unmatched. The whole variable domain, remainder taken from reference TRBV7-3 and TRBJ2-3, is GAGVSQTPSNKVTEKGKYVELRCDPISGHTALYWYRQSLGQGPEFLIYFQGTGAADDSGLPNDRFFAVRPEGSVSTLKIQRTERGDSAVYLCASSLLPPAGGRADTQYFGPGTRLTVL.

J is TRBJ2-5 and V is TRBV18; 7 nucleotides line up with TRBD1. This CDR3 spans 13 amino acids. The junction had 0 bases not matched to a gene; V was cut back by 3 bases and J by 2 bases. Looked up from germline, CDR1 is KGHSH and CDR2 is LQKENI. In DNA form, the CDR3 reads TGTGCCAGCTCACCGGGACAGCAAGAGACCCAGTACTTC. Translated: CASSPGQQETQYF. Full variable domain (missing parts from reference TRBV18 and TRBJ2-5): NAGVMQNPRHLVRRRGQEARLRCSPMKGHSHVYWYRQLPEEGLKFMVYLQKENIIDESGMPKERFSAEFPKEGPSILRIQQVVRGDSAAYFCASSPGQQETQYFGPGTRLLVL.